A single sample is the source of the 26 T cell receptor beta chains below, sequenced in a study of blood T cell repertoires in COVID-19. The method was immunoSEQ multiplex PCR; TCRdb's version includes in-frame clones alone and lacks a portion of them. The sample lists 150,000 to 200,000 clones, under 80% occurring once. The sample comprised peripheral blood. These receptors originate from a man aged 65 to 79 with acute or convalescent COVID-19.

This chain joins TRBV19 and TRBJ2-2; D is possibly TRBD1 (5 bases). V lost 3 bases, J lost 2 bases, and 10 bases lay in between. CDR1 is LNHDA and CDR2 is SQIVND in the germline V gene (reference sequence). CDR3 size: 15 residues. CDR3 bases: TGTGCCAGTAGTATGGGGCAGCTTAACACCGGGGAGCTGTTTTTT. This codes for CASSMGQLNTGELFF. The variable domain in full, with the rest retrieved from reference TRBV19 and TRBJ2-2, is DGGITQSPKYLFRKEGQNVTLSCEQNLNHDAMYWYRQDPGQGLRLIYYSQIVNDFQKGDIAEGYSVSREKKESFPLTVTSAQKNPTAFYLCASSMGQLNTGELFFGEGSRLTVL.

The CDR3 region is CASSYSTTGTYEQYF. The CDR3 DNA sequence: TGTGCCAGCAGTTACTCGACCACAGGTACCTACGAGCAGTACTTC. The genes are TRBV6-5 and TRBJ2-7; D may be TRBD1 (5 bases). Trimming left V 0 bases short and J 2 bases short, with 11 bases between. Germline CDR1 MNHEY, CDR2 SVGAGI. The CDR3 sequence is 15 residues long.

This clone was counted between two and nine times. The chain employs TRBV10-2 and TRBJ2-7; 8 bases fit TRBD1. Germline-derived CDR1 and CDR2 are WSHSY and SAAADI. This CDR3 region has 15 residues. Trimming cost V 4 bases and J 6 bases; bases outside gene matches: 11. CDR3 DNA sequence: TGCGCCAGCAGTGTTCTTGGACAGGGCAACAGCGAGCAGTACTTC. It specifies CASSVLGQGNSEQYF.

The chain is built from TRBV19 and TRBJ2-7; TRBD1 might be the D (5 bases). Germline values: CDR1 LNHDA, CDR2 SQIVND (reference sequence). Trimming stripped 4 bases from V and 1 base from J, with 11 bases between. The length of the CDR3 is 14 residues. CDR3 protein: CASSTPDKSYEQYF. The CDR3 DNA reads TGTGCCAGTAGTACCCCGGACAAATCCTACGAGCAGTACTTC.

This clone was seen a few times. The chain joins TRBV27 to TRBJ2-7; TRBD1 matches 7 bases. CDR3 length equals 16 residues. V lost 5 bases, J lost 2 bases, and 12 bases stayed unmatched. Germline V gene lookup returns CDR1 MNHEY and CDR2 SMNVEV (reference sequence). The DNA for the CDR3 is TGTGCCAGCAGTCCTTCGACAGGGAATAGGCCCTACGAGCAGTACTTC. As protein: CASSPSTGNRPYEQYF.

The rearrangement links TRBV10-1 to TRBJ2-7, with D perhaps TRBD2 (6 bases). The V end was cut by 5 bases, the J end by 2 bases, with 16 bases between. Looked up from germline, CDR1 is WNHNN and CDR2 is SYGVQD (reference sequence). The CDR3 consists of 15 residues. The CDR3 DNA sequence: TGCGCCAGCAGTCAGACCGGGACTCCAGCCTACGAGCAGTACTTC. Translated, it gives CASSQTGTPAYEQYF.

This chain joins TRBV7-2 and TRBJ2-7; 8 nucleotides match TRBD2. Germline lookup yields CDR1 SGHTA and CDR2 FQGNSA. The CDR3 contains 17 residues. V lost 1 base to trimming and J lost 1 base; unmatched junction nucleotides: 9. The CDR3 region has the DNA TGTGCCAGCAGCTTAGGACTGAGCGGGAGCGTATCCTACGAGCAGTACTTC. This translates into CASSLGLSGSVSYEQYF.

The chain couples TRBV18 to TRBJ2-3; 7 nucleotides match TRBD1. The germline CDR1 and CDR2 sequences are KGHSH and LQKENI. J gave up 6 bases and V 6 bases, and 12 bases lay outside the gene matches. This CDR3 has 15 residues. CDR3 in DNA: TGTGCCAGCTCGTCGGGGACAGTTCTTCAGGATACGCAGTATTTT. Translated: CASSSGTVLQDTQYF.

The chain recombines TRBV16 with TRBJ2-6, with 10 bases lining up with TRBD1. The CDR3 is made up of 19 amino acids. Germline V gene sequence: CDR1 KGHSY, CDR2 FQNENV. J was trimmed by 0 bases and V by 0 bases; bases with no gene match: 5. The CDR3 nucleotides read TGTGCCAGCAGCCAATCTGTCGACAGGGGGCTCTCTGGGGCCAACGTCCTGACTTTC. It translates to CASSQSVDRGLSGANVLTF.

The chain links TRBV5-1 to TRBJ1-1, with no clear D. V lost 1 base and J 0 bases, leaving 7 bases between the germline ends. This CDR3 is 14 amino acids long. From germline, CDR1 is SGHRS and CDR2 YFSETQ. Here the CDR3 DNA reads TGCGCCAGCAGCTTGTGGCCATTGAACACTGAAGCTTTCTTT. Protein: CASSLWPLNTEAFF.

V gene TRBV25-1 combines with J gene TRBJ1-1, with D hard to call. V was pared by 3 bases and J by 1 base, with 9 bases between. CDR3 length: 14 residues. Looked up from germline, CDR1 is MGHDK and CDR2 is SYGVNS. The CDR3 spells CASSDKAANTEAFF. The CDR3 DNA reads TGTGCCAGCAGTGATAAAGCTGCGAACACTGAAGCTTTCTTT.

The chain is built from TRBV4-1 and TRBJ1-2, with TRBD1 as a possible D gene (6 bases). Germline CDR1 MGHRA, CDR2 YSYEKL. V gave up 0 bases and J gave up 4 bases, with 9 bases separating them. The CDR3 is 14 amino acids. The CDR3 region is CASSQDKGGYGYTF. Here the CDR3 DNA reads TGCGCCAGCAGCCAAGACAAAGGGGGCTATGGCTACACCTTC.

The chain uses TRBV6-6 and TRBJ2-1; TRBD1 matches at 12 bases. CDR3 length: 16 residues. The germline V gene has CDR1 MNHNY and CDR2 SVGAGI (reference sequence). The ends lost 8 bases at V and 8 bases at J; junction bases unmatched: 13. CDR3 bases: TGTGCCAGCCTACCCTACACCGGGACAGGGGGCCATGAGCAGTTCTTC. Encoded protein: CASLPYTGTGGHEQFF.

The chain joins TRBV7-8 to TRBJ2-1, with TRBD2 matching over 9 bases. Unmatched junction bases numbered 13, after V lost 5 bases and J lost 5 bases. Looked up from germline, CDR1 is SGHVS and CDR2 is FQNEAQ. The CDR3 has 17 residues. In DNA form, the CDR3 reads TGTGCCAGCAGCCCCCTATGGGTAGCGGGGGAAGACAATGAGCAGTTCTTC. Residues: CASSPLWVAGEDNEQFF.

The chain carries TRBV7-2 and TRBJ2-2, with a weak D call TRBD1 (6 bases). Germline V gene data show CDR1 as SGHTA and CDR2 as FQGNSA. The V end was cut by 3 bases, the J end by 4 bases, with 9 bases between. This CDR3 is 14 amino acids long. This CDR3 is CASSFGTLTGELFF. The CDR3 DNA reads TGTGCCAGCAGCTTCGGGACACTCACCGGGGAGCTGTTTTTT.

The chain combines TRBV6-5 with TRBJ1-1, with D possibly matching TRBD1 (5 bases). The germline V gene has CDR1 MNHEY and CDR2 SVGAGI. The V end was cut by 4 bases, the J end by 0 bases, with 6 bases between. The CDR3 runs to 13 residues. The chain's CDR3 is CASSSTVNTEAFF. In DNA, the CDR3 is TGTGCCAGCAGTTCGACAGTGAACACTGAAGCTTTCTTT.

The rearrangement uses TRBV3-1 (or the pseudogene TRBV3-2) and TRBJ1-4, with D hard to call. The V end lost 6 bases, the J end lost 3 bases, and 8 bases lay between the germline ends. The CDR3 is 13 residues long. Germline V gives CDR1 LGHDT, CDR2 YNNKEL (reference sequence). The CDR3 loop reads CASRREANEKLFF. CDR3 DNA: TGTGCCAGCAGGCGGGAAGCTAATGAAAAACTGTTTTTT.

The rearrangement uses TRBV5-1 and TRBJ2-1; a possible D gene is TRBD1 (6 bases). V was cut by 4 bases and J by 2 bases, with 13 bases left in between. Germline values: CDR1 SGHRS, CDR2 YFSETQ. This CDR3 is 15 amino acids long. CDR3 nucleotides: TGCGCCAGCAGCGTCACAGGGAACCCCTACAATGAGCAGTTCTTC. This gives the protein CASSVTGNPYNEQFF.

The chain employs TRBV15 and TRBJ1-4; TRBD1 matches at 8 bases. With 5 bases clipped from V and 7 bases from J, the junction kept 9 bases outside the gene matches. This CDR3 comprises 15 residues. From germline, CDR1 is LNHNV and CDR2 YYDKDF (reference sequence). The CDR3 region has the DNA TGTGCCACCAGCTTATCACAGGACAGGGCTGAAAAACTGTTTTTT. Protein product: CATSLSQDRAEKLFF.

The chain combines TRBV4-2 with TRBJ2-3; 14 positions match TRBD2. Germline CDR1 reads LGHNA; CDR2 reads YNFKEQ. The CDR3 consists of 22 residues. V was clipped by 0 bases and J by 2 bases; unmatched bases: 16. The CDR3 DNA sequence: TGTGCCAGCAGCCAAGAACGGTCGACTAGCGGGGGGGCCTGGTCGATCACAGATACGCAGTATTTT. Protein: CASSQERSTSGGAWSITDTQYF.

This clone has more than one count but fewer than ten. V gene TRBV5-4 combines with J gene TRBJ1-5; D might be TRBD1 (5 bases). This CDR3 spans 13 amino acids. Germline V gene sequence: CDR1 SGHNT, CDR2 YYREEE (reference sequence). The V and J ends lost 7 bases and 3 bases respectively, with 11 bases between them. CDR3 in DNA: TGTGCCAGCCCTAGGGGTTCCAATCAGCCCCAGCATTTT. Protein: CASPRGSNQPQHF.

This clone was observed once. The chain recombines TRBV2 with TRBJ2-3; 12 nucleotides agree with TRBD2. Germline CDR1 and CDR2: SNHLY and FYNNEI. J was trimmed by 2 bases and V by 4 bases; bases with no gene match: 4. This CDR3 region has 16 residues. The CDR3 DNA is TGTGCCAGCAGTGTAGGGACTAGCGGGTCCACAGATACGCAGTATTTT. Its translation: CASSVGTSGSTDTQYF.

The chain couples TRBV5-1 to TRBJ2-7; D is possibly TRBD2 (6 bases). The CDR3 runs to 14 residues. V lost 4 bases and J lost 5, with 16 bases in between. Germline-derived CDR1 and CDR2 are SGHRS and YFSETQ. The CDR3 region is CASSAPSGGNEQYF. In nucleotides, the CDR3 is TGCGCCAGCAGCGCACCCTCTGGAGGGAACGAGCAGTACTTC.

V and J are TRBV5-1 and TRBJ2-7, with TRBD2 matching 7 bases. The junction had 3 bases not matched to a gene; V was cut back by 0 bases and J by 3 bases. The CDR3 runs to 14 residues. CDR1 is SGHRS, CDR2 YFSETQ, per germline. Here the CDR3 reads CASSLDRTSYEQYF. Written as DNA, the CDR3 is TGCGCCAGCAGCTTGGACCGGACTAGCTACGAGCAGTACTTC.

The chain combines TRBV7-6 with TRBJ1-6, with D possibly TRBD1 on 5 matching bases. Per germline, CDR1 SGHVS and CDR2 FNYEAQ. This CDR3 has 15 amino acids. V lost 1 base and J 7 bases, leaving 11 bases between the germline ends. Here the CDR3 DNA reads TGTGCCAGCAGCTTAGTTCAGGGTCAAAATTCACCCCTCCACTTT. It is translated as CASSLVQGQNSPLHF.

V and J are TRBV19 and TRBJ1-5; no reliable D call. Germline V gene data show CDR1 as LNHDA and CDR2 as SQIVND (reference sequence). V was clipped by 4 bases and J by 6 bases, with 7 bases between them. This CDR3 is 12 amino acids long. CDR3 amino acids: CASSTTPQPQHF. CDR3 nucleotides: TGTGCCAGTAGTACGACTCCTCAGCCCCAGCATTTT.